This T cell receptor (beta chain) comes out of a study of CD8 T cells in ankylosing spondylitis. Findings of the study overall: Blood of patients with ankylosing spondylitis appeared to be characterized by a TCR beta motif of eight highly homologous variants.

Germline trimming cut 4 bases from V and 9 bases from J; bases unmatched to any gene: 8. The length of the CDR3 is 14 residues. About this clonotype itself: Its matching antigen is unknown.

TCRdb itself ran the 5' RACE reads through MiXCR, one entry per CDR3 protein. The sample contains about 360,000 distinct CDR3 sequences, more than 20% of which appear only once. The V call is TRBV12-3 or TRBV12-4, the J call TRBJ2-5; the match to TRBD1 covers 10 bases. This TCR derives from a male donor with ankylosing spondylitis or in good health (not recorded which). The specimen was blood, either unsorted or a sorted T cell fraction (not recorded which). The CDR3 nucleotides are TGTGCCAGCAGTTCCGGGACAGGGGTGACTGCCCAGTACTTC. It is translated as CASSSGTGVTAQYF.